This T cell receptor (beta chain) was sequenced for a study of shared clonotypes between healthy human individuals. The CDR3 has 14 residues. CDR1 is SEHNR and CDR2 is FQNEAQ in the germline V gene (reference sequence). With 1 base removed from V and 8 bases from J, the gap between germline ends came to 12 bases. Only CD45RO-negative cells positively selected for CCR7 counted as naive CD8 cells, so terminally differentiated effector memory CD45RA+ cells were excluded. The assay was immunoSEQ multiplex PCR, and TCRdb's table has in-frame clones only and misses some. The sample lists roughly 570,000 clones; 95% to 98% were seen once.

This clonotype originated in a man younger than 40 in good health. The gene calls are TRBV7-9 and TRBJ2-1, with D tentatively TRBD2 (5 bases). Sequencing was carried out using naive CD8+ T cells sorted from blood. The CDR3 is CASSLVSSIHEQFF. For the CDR3, the DNA is TGTGCCAGCAGCTTAGTGTCTAGCATCCATGAGCAGTTCTTC.